This TCR beta chain was documented in a study of blood T cell repertoires in COVID-19. Overall study context: The origin of the acute and convalescent COVID-19 samples was the United States, Italy and Spain. PBMCs, B-cell-depleted T cells, or T cells provided the cDNA or gDNA that made up the material.

Profiling relied on immunoSEQ multiplex PCR, and the TCRdb table lists in-frame clones only, not all of them. Among 180,000 or so clones, 70% to 85% were seen once, and the ten largest hold roughly 12%. Germline V gives CDR1 LNHDA, CDR2 SQIVND (reference sequence). This CDR3 is built from 13 residues. V lost 5 bases to trimming and J lost 0 bases; unmatched junction nucleotides: 0. The specimen was peripheral blood. The V and J genes are TRBV19 and TRBJ1-1, with 7 nucleotides matching TRBD1. The origin of this receptor is a man between 45 and 60 years old who had recovered from COVID-19. CDR3 nucleotides: TGTGCCAGTAGTCAGGGGGTGAACACTGAAGCTTTCTTT. Translated, it gives CASSQGVNTEAFF. Complete variable domain (other parts from reference TRBV19 and TRBJ1-1): DGGITQSPKYLFRKEGQNVTLSCEQNLNHDAMYWYRQDPGQGLRLIYYSQIVNDFQKGDIAEGYSVSREKKESFPLTVTSAQKNPTAFYLCASSQGVNTEAFFGQGTRLTVV.